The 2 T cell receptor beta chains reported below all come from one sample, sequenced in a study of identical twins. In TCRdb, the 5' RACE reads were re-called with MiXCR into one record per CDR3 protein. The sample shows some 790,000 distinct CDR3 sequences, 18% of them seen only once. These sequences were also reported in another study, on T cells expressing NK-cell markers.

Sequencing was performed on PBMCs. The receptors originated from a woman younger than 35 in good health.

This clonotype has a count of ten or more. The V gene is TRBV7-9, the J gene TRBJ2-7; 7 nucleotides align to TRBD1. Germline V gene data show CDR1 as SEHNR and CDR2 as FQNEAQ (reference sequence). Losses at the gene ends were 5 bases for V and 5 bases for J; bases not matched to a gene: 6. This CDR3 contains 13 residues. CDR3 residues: CASSLTGANEQYF. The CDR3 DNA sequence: TGTGCCAGCAGCCTCACAGGGGCTAACGAGCAGTACTTC.

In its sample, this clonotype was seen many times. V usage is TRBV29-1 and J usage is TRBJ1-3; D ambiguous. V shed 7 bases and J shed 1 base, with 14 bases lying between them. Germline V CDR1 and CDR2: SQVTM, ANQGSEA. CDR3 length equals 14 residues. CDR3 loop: CSAQITRSGNTIYF. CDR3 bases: TGCAGCGCTCAGATCACTCGGTCTGGAAACACCATATATTTT.